Listed below are T cell receptor beta chains from one sample, sequenced in a study of beta chain features in type 1 diabetes. Assay: immunoSEQ multiplex PCR; the TCRdb copy retains only in-frame clones and omits some. The sample includes more than 300,000 clones, around 9% seen only once; the top ten take around 1%. Sequencing was performed on central memory CD4+ T cells from blood. These receptors were collected from a young man with type 1 diabetes. The CDR3 runs from the conserved cysteine through the conserved F or W. Each record gives: V gene, clone size, D gene, CDR3 length, J gene, CDR3 protein, CDR3 DNA. D genes are given only for firm matches. Size tells how often a clone was seen (once, few, many) or the class of an expanded clone, and some rows leave it out.

V gene: TRBV28; clone size: NA; D gene: NA; CDR3 length: 14; J gene: TRBJ2-7; CDR3 protein: CASSLLTNSYEQYF; CDR3 DNA: TGTGCCAGCAGTTTATTGACAAATTCCTACGAGCAGTACTTC
V gene: TRBV5-1; clone size: NA; D gene: NA; CDR3 length: 16; J gene: TRBJ2-2; CDR3 protein: CASSLGTRANTGELFF; CDR3 DNA: TGCGCCAGCAGCCTTGGAACTAGAGCGAACACCGGGGAGCTGTTTTTT
V gene: TRBV6-1; clone size: NA; D gene: NA; CDR3 length: 14; J gene: TRBJ1-4; CDR3 protein: CASLGSGGREKLFF; CDR3 DNA: TGTGCCAGCCTCGGGTCGGGGGGAAGGGAAAAACTGTTTTTT
V gene: TRBV4-1; clone size: few; D gene: TRBD2; CDR3 length: 19; J gene: TRBJ2-3; CDR3 protein: CASSQDPSGGAGGTDTQYF; CDR3 DNA: TGCGCCAGCAGCCAAGATCCTAGCGGGGGGGCCGGAGGGACAGATACGCAGTATTTT
V gene: TRBV7-2; clone size: NA; D gene: NA; CDR3 length: 14; J gene: TRBJ1-1; CDR3 protein: CASSPQWVGTEAFF; CDR3 DNA: TGTGCCAGCAGCCCCCAGTGGGTCGGCACTGAAGCTTTCTTT
V gene: TRBV18; clone size: NA; D gene: NA; CDR3 length: 16; J gene: TRBJ1-4; CDR3 protein: CASSLRQGGDNEKLFF; CDR3 DNA: TGTGCCAGCTCACTGCGACAAGGTGGGGATAATGAAAAACTGTTTTTT
V gene: TRBV4-3; clone size: many; D gene: NA; CDR3 length: 15; J gene: TRBJ2-1; CDR3 protein: CASSQLAKSYNEQFF; CDR3 DNA: TGCGCCAGCAGCCAACTCGCTAAATCCTACAATGAGCAGTTCTTC
V gene: TRBV18; clone size: few; D gene: NA; CDR3 length: 14; J gene: TRBJ1-1; CDR3 protein: CASSPGLSGTEAFF; CDR3 DNA: TGTGCCAGCTCACCAGGGTTAAGTGGGACTGAAGCTTTCTTT
V gene: TRBV29-1; clone size: NA; D gene: TRBD1; CDR3 length: 13; J gene: TRBJ2-7; CDR3 protein: CSAQSDREDEQYF; CDR3 DNA: TGCAGCGCCCAATCGGACAGGGAAGACGAGCAGTACTTC
V gene: TRBV29-1; clone size: NA; D gene: NA; CDR3 length: 15; J gene: TRBJ1-2; CDR3 protein: CSVEDGDRWRGGYTF; CDR3 DNA: TGCAGCGTTGAAGACGGAGACCGATGGAGGGGGGGCTACACCTTC
V gene: TRBV7-9; clone size: many; D gene: TRBD1; CDR3 length: 15; J gene: TRBJ1-5; CDR3 protein: CASSLATGVNQPQHF; CDR3 DNA: TGTGCCAGCAGCTTGGCGACAGGGGTGAATCAGCCCCAGCATTTT
V gene: TRBV28; clone size: NA; D gene: NA; CDR3 length: 14; J gene: TRBJ1-2; CDR3 protein: CASSFIRASYGYTF; CDR3 DNA: TGTGCCAGCAGTTTTATAAGGGCGAGCTATGGCTACACCTTC
V gene: TRBV10-1; clone size: NA; D gene: NA; CDR3 length: 16; J gene: TRBJ1-4; CDR3 protein: CASSESGISTNEKLFF; CDR3 DNA: TGCGCCAGCAGTGAGTCGGGGATTTCAACTAATGAAAAACTGTTTTTT
V gene: TRBV4-1; clone size: few; D gene: TRBD2; CDR3 length: 22; J gene: TRBJ2-3; CDR3 protein: CASSQLHPGAGGPSTSTDTQYF; CDR3 DNA: TGCGCCAGCAGCCAACTCCACCCTGGAGCGGGGGGGCCGTCAACGAGCACAGATACGCAGTATTTT
V gene: TRBV5-1; clone size: NA; D gene: NA; CDR3 length: 13; J gene: TRBJ1-2; CDR3 protein: CASSLSGSNGYTF; CDR3 DNA: TGCGCCAGCAGCTTATCGGGGTCGAATGGCTACACCTTC
V gene: TRBV11-2; clone size: few; D gene: NA; CDR3 length: 14; J gene: TRBJ2-5; CDR3 protein: CASSPLRSIETQYF; CDR3 DNA: TGTGCCAGCAGCCCCCTGAGGTCGATAGAGACCCAGTACTTC
V gene: TRBV7-9; clone size: few; D gene: TRBD1; CDR3 length: 15; J gene: TRBJ2-1; CDR3 protein: CASSTGVGGYNEQFF; CDR3 DNA: TGTGCCAGCAGCACAGGGGTAGGGGGCTACAATGAGCAGTTCTTC
V gene: TRBV29-1; clone size: few; D gene: NA; CDR3 length: 15; J gene: TRBJ2-3; CDR3 protein: CSVAQGQGSTDTQYF; CDR3 DNA: TGCAGCGTTGCACAGGGCCAGGGGAGCACAGATACGCAGTATTTT
V gene: TRBV5-1; clone size: few; D gene: NA; CDR3 length: 13; J gene: TRBJ2-7; CDR3 protein: CASRQYGSYEQYF; CDR3 DNA: TGCGCCAGCAGACAATACGGATCCTACGAGCAGTACTTC
V gene: TRBV9; clone size: NA; D gene: NA; CDR3 length: 14; J gene: TRBJ2-3; CDR3 protein: CASSGFGYTDTQYF; CDR3 DNA: TGTGCCAGCAGCGGATTCGGGTACACAGATACGCAGTATTTT
V gene: TRBV29-1; clone size: NA; D gene: NA; CDR3 length: 8; J gene: TRBJ2-3; CDR3 protein: CSVEAQYF; CDR3 DNA: TGCAGCGTTGAGGCGCAGTATTTT
V gene: TRBV7-9; clone size: few; D gene: NA; CDR3 length: 14; J gene: TRBJ2-2; CDR3 protein: CASSQRINTGELFF; CDR3 DNA: TGTGCCAGCAGCCAGAGGATAAACACCGGGGAGCTGTTTTTT
V gene: TRBV7-8; clone size: few; D gene: NA; CDR3 length: 15; J gene: TRBJ1-4; CDR3 protein: CASSPTARPNEKLFF; CDR3 DNA: TGTGCCAGCAGCCCGACAGCCAGACCTAATGAAAAACTGTTTTTT
V gene: TRBV5-1; clone size: few; D gene: TRBD2; CDR3 length: 15; J gene: TRBJ2-1; CDR3 protein: CASSEGLAGANEQFF; CDR3 DNA: TGCGCCAGCAGCGAGGGACTAGCGGGGGCCAATGAGCAGTTCTTC
V gene: TRBV28; clone size: NA; D gene: NA; CDR3 length: 15; J gene: TRBJ2-4; CDR3 protein: CASSILQALGNIQYF; CDR3 DNA: TGTGCCAGCAGTATACTACAGGCTCTTGGAAACATTCAGTACTTC
V gene: TRBV7-9; clone size: few; D gene: NA; CDR3 length: 15; J gene: TRBJ1-2; CDR3 protein: CASSLTTLGSYGYTF; CDR3 DNA: TGTGCCAGCAGCTTAACGACACTGGGTAGCTATGGCTACACCTTC
V gene: TRBV10-1; clone size: NA; D gene: NA; CDR3 length: 19; J gene: TRBJ2-6; CDR3 protein: CASITSVEEGPPGANVLTF; CDR3 DNA: TGCGCCAGCATCACCAGCGTAGAGGAGGGGCCCCCTGGGGCCAACGTCCTGACTTTC
V gene: TRBV12-5; clone size: few; D gene: NA; CDR3 length: 15; J gene: TRBJ2-3; CDR3 protein: CASGLVAASTDTQYF; CDR3 DNA: TGTGCTAGTGGTTTGGTCGCTGCTAGCACAGATACGCAGTATTTT
V gene: TRBV18; clone size: NA; D gene: TRBD1; CDR3 length: 15; J gene: TRBJ2-7; CDR3 protein: CASSLRTTGGSEQYF; CDR3 DNA: TGTGCCAGCTCACTGAGAACCACAGGGGGCTCCGAGCAGTACTTC
V gene: TRBV29-1; clone size: few; D gene: NA; CDR3 length: 15; J gene: TRBJ2-2; CDR3 protein: CSVGRDGKNTGELFF; CDR3 DNA: TGCAGCGTTGGGAGGGACGGCAAGAACACCGGGGAGCTGTTTTTT
V gene: TRBV9; clone size: few; D gene: TRBD1; CDR3 length: 15; J gene: TRBJ1-2; CDR3 protein: CASSPEQGVDYGYTF; CDR3 DNA: TGTGCCAGCAGCCCCGAACAGGGGGTCGACTATGGCTACACCTTC
V gene: TRBV5-6; clone size: few; D gene: TRBD1; CDR3 length: 18; J gene: TRBJ2-4; CDR3 protein: CASSSIINRGPERNIQYF; CDR3 DNA: TGTGCCAGCAGCTCGATAATCAACAGGGGGCCGGAGAGAAACATTCAGTACTTC